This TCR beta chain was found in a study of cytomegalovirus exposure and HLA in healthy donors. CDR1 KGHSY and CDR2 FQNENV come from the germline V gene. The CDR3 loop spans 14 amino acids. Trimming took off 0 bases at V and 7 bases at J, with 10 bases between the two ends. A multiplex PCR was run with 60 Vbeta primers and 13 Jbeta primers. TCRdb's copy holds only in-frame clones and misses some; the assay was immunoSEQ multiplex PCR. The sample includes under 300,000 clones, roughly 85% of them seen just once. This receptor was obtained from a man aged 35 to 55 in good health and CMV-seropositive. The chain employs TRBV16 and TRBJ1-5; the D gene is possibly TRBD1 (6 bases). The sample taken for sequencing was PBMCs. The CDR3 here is CASSQSGASQPQHF. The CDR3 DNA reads TGTGCCAGCAGCCAATCGGGGGCCTCCCAGCCCCAGCATTTT.